The 24 T cell receptor beta chains below were found in one sample sequenced in a study of beta chain features in type 1 diabetes. Reverse transcription of all isolated RNA meant that expressed TCRB transcripts were sequenced. Measured with immunoSEQ multiplex PCR; TCRdb has only the in-frame clones, and not every one. The sample holds about 210,000 clones, around 9.9% seen once. Sequencing was carried out using central memory CD4+ T cells from blood. The receptors were sampled from a man between 18 and 35 years old in good health.

This clone was picked up a small number of times. V and J are TRBV6-6 and TRBJ2-2; D is unclear. The ends were cut back, 5 bases at V and 7 bases at J, with 8 bases in the middle. In germline, CDR1 is MNHNY, CDR2 SVGAGI (reference sequence). This CDR3 has 12 amino acids. The CDR3 nucleotides are TGTGCCAGCAGTACAGTTTACGGGGAGCTGTTTTTT. Its protein product is CASSTVYGELFF.

The chain couples TRBV9 to TRBJ2-1; TRBD2 might be the D (6 bases). Trimming pared 0 bases from V and 8 bases from J, leaving 12 bases between. The germline gives CDR1 SGDLS, CDR2 YYNGEE. The CDR3 sequence is 14 residues long. The CDR3: CASSVAGVRDEQFF. CDR3 coding DNA: TGTGCCAGCAGCGTAGCGGGAGTCCGGGATGAGCAGTTCTTC.

The chain uses TRBV25-1 and TRBJ1-1, with D maybe TRBD1 (6 bases). The CDR3 has 14 amino acids. V shed 3 bases and J shed 4 bases, with 12 bases lying between them. Germline values: CDR1 MGHDK, CDR2 SYGVNS. CDR3 in amino acids: CASSDGTQGTEAFF. In DNA form, the CDR3 reads TGTGCCAGCAGTGACGGGACACAAGGCACTGAAGCTTTCTTT.

This clone was recorded a few times. The rearrangement links TRBV5-4 to TRBJ2-5, with 8 positions matching TRBD1. The germline V gene has CDR1 SGHNT and CDR2 YYREEE (reference sequence). Trimming took 5 bases from V and 0 from J; bases not matched to a gene: 6. This CDR3 is built from 15 residues. The CDR3 DNA sequence: TGTGCCAGCAGTCCGACAGGGGTCAACCAAGAGACCCAGTACTTC. Its translation is CASSPTGVNQETQYF. The full variable domain, rest sourced from reference TRBV5-4 and TRBJ2-5, is ETGVTQSPTHLIKTRGQQVTLRCSSQSGHNTVSWYQQALGQGPQFIFQYYREEENGRGNFPPRFSGLQFPNYSSELNVNALELDDSALYLCASSPTGVNQETQYFGPGTRLLVL.

The V call is TRBV7-9, the J call TRBJ2-4, with a weak D call TRBD2 (5 bases). The V gene lost 5 bases and the J gene lost 11 bases, with 13 bases spanning the gap. The CDR3 runs to 12 residues. Germline CDR1 and CDR2: SEHNR and FQNEAQ (reference sequence). The CDR3 spells CASSTVSGVQYF. The CDR3 region has the DNA TGTGCCAGCAGCACGGTCTCCGGGGTTCAGTACTTC.

This clone has a count of ten or more. The chain is built from TRBV6-4 and TRBJ2-1; no reliable D call. Trimming took 2 bases from V and 9 from J, leaving 11 bases between them. Germline V gene sequence: CDR1 MRHNA, CDR2 SNTAGT. This CDR3 has 13 residues. The CDR3: CASSDETWGEQFF. CDR3 in DNA: TGTGCCAGCAGTGACGAAACGTGGGGTGAGCAGTTCTTC.

This clone has a count of ten or more. The CDR3 here is CASTIRRDVETQYF. In nucleotides, the CDR3 is TGTGCCAGCACCATACGGAGGGACGTGGAGACCCAGTACTTC. The chain is built from TRBV6-6 and TRBJ2-5, with D possibly matching TRBD2 (6 bases). The CDR3 is 14 residues long. CDR1 is MNHNY, CDR2 SVGAGI, per germline (reference sequence). V was shortened by 7 bases and J by 5 bases, with 17 bases between the two germline ends.

Many counts were recorded for this clone. V is TRBV6-1 and J is TRBJ2-7; the D gene is possibly TRBD2 (5 bases). The CDR3 consists of 11 residues. Trimming cost V 6 bases and J 4 bases, with 7 bases left between them. Germline V gene lookup returns CDR1 MNHNS and CDR2 SASEGT. The CDR3 loop is CASSGVYEQYF. The CDR3 DNA follows: TGTGCCAGCAGCGGGGTTTACGAGCAGTACTTC.

This clone was detected only a few times. V is TRBV5-1 and J is TRBJ2-3, with D unresolved. CDR3 length: 14 residues. Germline V gene lookup returns CDR1 SGHRS and CDR2 YFSETQ. The V gene lost 3 bases and the J gene lost 1 base, with 9 bases spanning the gap. The CDR3 nucleotides are TGCGCCAGCAGCTGGGCTCATCGCACAGATACGCAGTATTTT. Translation: CASSWAHRTDTQYF.

This clone turned up a few times. The genes are TRBV7-9 and TRBJ1-2; D gene unclear. The germline V and J ends were trimmed by 2 bases and 3 bases, with 10 bases remaining between them. This CDR3 spans 14 amino acids. Germline values: CDR1 SEHNR, CDR2 FQNEAQ (reference sequence). CDR3: CASSLWERDYGYTF. Written as DNA, the CDR3 is TGTGCCAGCAGCTTATGGGAAAGGGACTATGGCTACACCTTC.

The V and J genes are TRBV5-1 and TRBJ2-7; 7 bases map to TRBD2. The CDR3 contains 15 residues. CDR1 is SGHRS, CDR2 YFSETQ, per germline. Unmatched junction bases numbered 9, after V lost 4 bases and J lost 2 bases. The CDR3 protein is CASSPGTTRPYEQYF. CDR3 DNA sequence: TGCGCCAGCAGCCCCGGGACTACTCGGCCCTACGAGCAGTACTTC. The full variable domain, completed using reference TRBV5-1 and TRBJ2-7, is KAGVTQTPRYLIKTRGQQVTLSCSPISGHRSVSWYQQTPGQGLQFLFEYFSETQRNKGNFPGRFSGRQFSNSRSEMNVSTLELGDSALYLCASSPGTTRPYEQYFGPGTRLTVT.

This clone turned up a few times. The chain recombines TRBV18 with TRBJ2-5; no definite D call. Germline V CDR1 and CDR2: KGHSH, LQKENI. V gave up 6 bases and J gave up 4 bases, with 15 bases separating them. This CDR3 has 14 amino acids. The CDR3 region is CASSALERRETQYF. The CDR3 DNA is TGTGCCAGCTCCGCTCTCGAGAGGCGAGAGACCCAGTACTTC.

In this sample, this clone turned up a few times. One end of the junction fails to match germline, which may point to a read error. The CDR3 is CASSLGHGLGDTQYF. The CDR3 bases are TGTGCTAGCAGCTTAGGGCACGGCCTCGGAGATACGCAGTATTTT. V is TRBV7-3 and J is TRBJ2-3, with D unclear. This CDR3 has 15 amino acids. CDR1 SGHTA and CDR2 FQGTGA come from the germline V gene.

The rearrangement links TRBV19 to TRBJ2-7, with D unclear. This CDR3 has 12 amino acids. Germline CDR1 reads LNHDA; CDR2 reads SQIVND (reference sequence). The V end was cut by 7 bases, the J end by 6 bases, with 13 bases between. The CDR3 coding sequence is TGTGCCAGTAATCAGACGGCTAGCGAGCAGTACTTC. As protein: CASNQTASEQYF.

This chain uses TRBV4-1 with TRBJ2-5; 8 bases are a match to TRBD2. V was clipped by 3 bases and J by 1 base; unmatched bases: 4. The CDR3 is 15 residues long. Per the germline V gene, CDR1 is MGHRA and CDR2 is YSYEKL. The CDR3 DNA is TGCGCCAGCAGCCAGACCGGGACTAGCCAAGAGACCCAGTACTTC. As protein: CASSQTGTSQETQYF.

This clone was counted many times. This same CDR3 is encoded by further DNA sequences in the sample. This chain joins TRBV7-9 and TRBJ2-1; 9 bases align to TRBD2. Germline V gives CDR1 SEHNR, CDR2 FQNEAQ (reference sequence). With V trimmed by 2 bases and J by 1 base, 3 bases remained unmatched. The CDR3 spans 16 residues. The CDR3 region is CASSLSLAGSYNEQFF. The DNA for the CDR3 is TGTGCCAGCAGCTTAAGTCTAGCGGGATCCTACAATGAGCAGTTCTTC.

This clone has just a few counts. The V call is TRBV28, the J call TRBJ2-5, with D possibly matching TRBD2 (6 bases). The germline V gene has CDR1 MDHEN and CDR2 SYDVKM. The CDR3 runs 18 residues. With 3 bases removed from V and 1 base from J, the gap between germline ends came to 21 bases. This CDR3 is CASSLSALWRGLQETQYF. CDR3 nucleotide sequence: TGTGCCAGCAGTTTGAGTGCTCTGTGGCGGGGTCTCCAAGAGACCCAGTACTTC. The full variable domain, with the rest looked up from reference TRBV28 and TRBJ2-5, is DVKVTQSSRYLVKRTGEKVFLECVQDMDHENMFWYRQDPGLGLRLIYFSYDVKMKEKGDIPEGYSVSREKKERFSLILESASTNQTSMYLCASSLSALWRGLQETQYFGPGTRLLVL.

This clone was seen a handful of times. V gene TRBV5-1 combines with J gene TRBJ2-1; TRBD2 matches 7 bases. V lost 4 bases and J lost 6; bases outside the gene matches: 7. The CDR3 has 14 amino acids. The germline V gene encodes CDR1 SGHRS and CDR2 YFSETQ. The CDR3 spells CASSGPTSINEQFF. CDR3 DNA sequence: TGCGCCAGCAGCGGCCCGACTAGCATCAATGAGCAGTTCTTC.

This clone was detected many times. The CDR3 sequence is CSVVRDGPYEQYF. As DNA, the CDR3 is TGCAGCGTTGTGCGGGATGGGCCCTACGAGCAGTACTTC. The chain uses TRBV29-1 and TRBJ2-7; possibly TRBD2 for D (6 bases). V was shortened by 4 bases and J by 2 bases, with 12 bases between the two germline ends. The V gene's germline CDR1 is SQVTM and CDR2 ANQGSEA. The CDR3 length is 13 residues.

This clone was counted only a few times. The chain recombines TRBV7-2 with TRBJ1-3; weak D call: TRBD1 (6 bases). Trimming cost V 3 bases and J 0 bases, with 18 bases left between them. Germline V gene data show CDR1 as SGHTA and CDR2 as FQGNSA. The CDR3 runs 18 residues. The CDR3 DNA reads TGTGCCAGCAGCTTCCTCCAGGGGTCCCTTTACTCTGGAAACACCATATATTTT. Translating it yields CASSFLQGSLYSGNTIYF. Using reference TRBV7-2 and TRBJ1-3 for the parts outside the CDR3, the full variable domain is GAGVSQSPSNKVTEKGKDVELRCDPISGHTALYWYRQSLGQGLEFLIYFQGNSAPDKSGLPSDRFSAERTGGSVSTLTIQRTQQEDSAVYLCASSFLQGSLYSGNTIYFGEGSWLTVV.

The gene calls are TRBV28 and TRBJ1-5; TRBD1 matches 7 bases. Germline V gene data show CDR1 as MDHEN and CDR2 as SYDVKM. The CDR3 has 13 residues. V trimming: 6 bases; J trimming: 4 bases; junction bases outside the gene matches: 3. In nucleotides, the CDR3 is TGTGCCAGCAGGGTGACAGGGAATCAGCCCCAGCATTTT. Its protein product is CASRVTGNQPQHF.

CDR3 sequence (DNA): TGTGCCACCAGCAGTAGCGGGAGAGTGTTGTACGAGCAGTACTTC. Amino acid sequence: CATSSSGRVLYEQYF. The V call is TRBV15, the J call TRBJ2-7; TRBD2 agrees at 9 bases. The V and J ends lost 3 bases and 4 bases, in that order; junction bases with no gene match: 7. Looked up from germline, CDR1 is LNHNV and CDR2 is YYDKDF (reference sequence). CDR3 size: 15 residues.

The chain uses TRBV30 and TRBJ1-4, with TRBD1 as a possible D gene (5 bases). This CDR3 comprises 15 residues. Trimming took off 1 base at V and 8 bases at J, with 17 bases between the two ends. Germline loops: CDR1 GTSNPN, CDR2 SVGIG (reference sequence). The CDR3, as DNA: TGTGCCTGGAGTGCCCCTGGGACGAACATAGAAAAACTGTTTTTT. Amino acid sequence: CAWSAPGTNIEKLFF.

This clone turned up a few times. The chain is built from TRBV6-5 and TRBJ2-1, with D unresolved. Trimming pared 2 bases from V and 6 bases from J, leaving 17 bases between. The CDR3 runs to 16 residues. Germline CDR1 MNHEY, CDR2 SVGAGI. CDR3 DNA: TGTGCCAGCAGTTACCGGTACTCTGACACTCCCAATGAGCAGTTCTTC. Amino acids: CASSYRYSDTPNEQFF.